This T cell receptor (beta chain) was identified in a study of T-cell memory formation after mild COVID-19. This clonotype turned up a few times. Its target is unknown. With 1 base clipped from V and 1 base from J, the junction kept 5 bases outside the gene matches. This CDR3 has 16 amino acids. The germline V gene has CDR1 KGHSH and CDR2 LQKENI. Libraries for TCRalpha and TCRbeta carried sample barcodes and unique molecular identifiers via 5'RACE. TCRdb called the 5' RACE reads again in MiXCR, with one record for every CDR3 protein. The sample lists roughly 500,000 distinct CDR3 sequences; approximately 20% were seen once. Study-level points and caveats: Clones from the second wave (peaking day 37) had unconfirmed SARS-CoV-2 specificity.

This sequence joins TRBV18 and TRBJ2-3; 7 nucleotides match TRBD1. Sequenced sample: PBMCs or a T cell subset sorted from them (not recorded which). This clonotype was obtained from an adult woman who had mild COVID-19 (a few samples of this study predate the infection). Cell type and time point are not known. The CDR3 sequence is CASSPLQGNGTDTQYF. The CDR3 DNA follows: TGTGCCAGCTCACCACTACAGGGGAACGGCACAGATACGCAGTATTTT.